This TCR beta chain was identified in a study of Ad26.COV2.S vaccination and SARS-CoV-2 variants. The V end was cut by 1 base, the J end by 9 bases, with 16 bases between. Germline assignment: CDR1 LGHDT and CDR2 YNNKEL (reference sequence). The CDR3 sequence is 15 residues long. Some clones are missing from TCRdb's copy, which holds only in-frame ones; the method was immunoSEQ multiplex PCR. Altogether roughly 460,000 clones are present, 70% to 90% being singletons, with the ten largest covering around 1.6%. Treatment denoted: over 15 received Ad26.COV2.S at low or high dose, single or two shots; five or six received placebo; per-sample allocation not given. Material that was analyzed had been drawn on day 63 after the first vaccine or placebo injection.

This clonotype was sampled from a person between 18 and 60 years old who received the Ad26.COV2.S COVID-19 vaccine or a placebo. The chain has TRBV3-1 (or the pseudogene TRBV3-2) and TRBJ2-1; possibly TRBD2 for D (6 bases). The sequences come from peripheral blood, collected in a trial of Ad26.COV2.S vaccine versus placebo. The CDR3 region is CASSQVGGIGGEQFF. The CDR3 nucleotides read TGTGCCAGCAGCCAAGTGGGCGGGATCGGTGGTGAGCAGTTCTTC.